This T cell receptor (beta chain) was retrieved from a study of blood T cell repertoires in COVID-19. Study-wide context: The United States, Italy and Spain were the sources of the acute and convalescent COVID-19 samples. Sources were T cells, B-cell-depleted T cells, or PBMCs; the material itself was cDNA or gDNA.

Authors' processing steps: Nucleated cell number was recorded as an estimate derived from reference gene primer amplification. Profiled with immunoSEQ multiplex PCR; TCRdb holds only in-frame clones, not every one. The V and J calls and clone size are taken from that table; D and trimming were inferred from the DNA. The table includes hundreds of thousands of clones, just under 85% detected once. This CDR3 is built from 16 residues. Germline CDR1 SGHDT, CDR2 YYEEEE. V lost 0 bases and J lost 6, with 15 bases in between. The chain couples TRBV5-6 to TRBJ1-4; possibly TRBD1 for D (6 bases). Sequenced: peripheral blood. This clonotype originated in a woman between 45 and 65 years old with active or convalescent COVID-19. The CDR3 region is CASSLDREKGDEKLFF. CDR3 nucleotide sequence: TGTGCCAGCAGCTTGGACAGGGAAAAGGGGGATGAAAAACTGTTTTTT.